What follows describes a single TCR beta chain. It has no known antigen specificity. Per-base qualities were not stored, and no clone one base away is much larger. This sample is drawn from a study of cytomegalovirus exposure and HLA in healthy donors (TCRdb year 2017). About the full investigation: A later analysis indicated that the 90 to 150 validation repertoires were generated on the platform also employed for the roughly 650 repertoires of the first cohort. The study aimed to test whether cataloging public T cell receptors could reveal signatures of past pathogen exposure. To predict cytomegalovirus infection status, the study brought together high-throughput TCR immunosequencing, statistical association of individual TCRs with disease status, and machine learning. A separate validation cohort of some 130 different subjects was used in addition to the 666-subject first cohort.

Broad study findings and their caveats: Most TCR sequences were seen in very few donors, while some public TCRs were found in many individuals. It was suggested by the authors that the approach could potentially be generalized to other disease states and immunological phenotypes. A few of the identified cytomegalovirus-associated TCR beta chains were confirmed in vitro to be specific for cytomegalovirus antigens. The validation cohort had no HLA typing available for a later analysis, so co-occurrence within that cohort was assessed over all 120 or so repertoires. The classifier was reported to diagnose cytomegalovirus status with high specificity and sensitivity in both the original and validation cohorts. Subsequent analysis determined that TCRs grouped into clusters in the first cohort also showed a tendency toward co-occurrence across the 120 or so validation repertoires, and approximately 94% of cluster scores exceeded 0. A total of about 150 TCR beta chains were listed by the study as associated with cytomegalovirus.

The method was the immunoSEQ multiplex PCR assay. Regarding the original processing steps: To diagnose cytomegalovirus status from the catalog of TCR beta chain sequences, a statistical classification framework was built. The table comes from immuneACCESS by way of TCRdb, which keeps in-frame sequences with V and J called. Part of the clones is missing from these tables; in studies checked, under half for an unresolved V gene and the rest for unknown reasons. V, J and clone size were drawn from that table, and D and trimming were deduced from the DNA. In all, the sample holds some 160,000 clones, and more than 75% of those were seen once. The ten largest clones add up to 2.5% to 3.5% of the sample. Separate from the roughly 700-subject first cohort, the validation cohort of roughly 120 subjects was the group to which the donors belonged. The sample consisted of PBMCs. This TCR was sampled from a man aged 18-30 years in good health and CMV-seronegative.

For the CDR3, the sequence is CASRATSGYYNEQFF. Here is the DNA: TGTGCCAGCAGGGCGACTAGCGGGTACTACAATGAGCAGTTCTTC. Recombination linked TRBV27 to TRBJ2-1; the junction holds 10 bases that match TRBD2. The germline V gene (reference sequence) provides CDR1 MNHEY and CDR2 SMNVEV. For this chain, trimming is 6 bases at the V end and 3 bases at the J end, and the number of junction bases without a gene match is 5. Inclusive of the bounding cysteine and phenylalanine, the CDR3 is 15 residues long. Just the 45-base CDR3 DNA is kept, in frame starting at base 1.